This T cell receptor beta chain was recorded in a study of T cell changes during pregnancy in multiple sclerosis. Germline loops: CDR1 SEHNR, CDR2 FQNEAQ (reference sequence). The CDR3 is 14 residues long. V dropped 0 bases and J dropped 6 bases, with 10 bases sitting between them. The protocol was immunoSEQ multiplex PCR, while the TCRdb copy is restricted to in-frame clones and leaves out a portion. The sample holds 70,000 to 80,000 clones, under 95% seen once. The source is a female donor with multiple sclerosis, enrolled in a pregnancy study. This sample comprised CD4+ T cells from peripheral blood mononuclear cells, obtained before pregnancy. The chain is built from TRBV7-9 and TRBJ2-3; D uncertain. The CDR3 DNA is TGTGCCAGCAGCTTAGCGAAGACATCTGATACGCAGTATTTT. This translates into CASSLAKTSDTQYF. The complete variable domain, with remaining parts taken from reference TRBV7-9 and TRBJ2-3, reads DTGVSQNPRHKITKRGQNVTFRCDPISEHNRLYWYRQTLGQGPEFLTYFQNEAQLEKSRLLSDRFSAERPKGSFSTLEIQRTEQGDSAMYLCASSLAKTSDTQYFGPGTRLTVL.